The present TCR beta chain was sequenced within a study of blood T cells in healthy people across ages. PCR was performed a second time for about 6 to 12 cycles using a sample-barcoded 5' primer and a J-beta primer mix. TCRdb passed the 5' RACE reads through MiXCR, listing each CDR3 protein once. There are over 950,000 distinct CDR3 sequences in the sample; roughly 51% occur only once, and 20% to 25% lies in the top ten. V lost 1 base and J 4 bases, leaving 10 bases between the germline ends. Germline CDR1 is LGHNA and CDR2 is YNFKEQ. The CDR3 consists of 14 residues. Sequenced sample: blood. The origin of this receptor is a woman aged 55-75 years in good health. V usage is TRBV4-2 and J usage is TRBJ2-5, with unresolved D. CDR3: CASSQGHSPETQYF. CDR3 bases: TGTGCCAGCAGCCAAGGTCACAGCCCAGAGACCCAGTACTTC.